The 4 T cell receptor beta chains reported below all come from one sample, sequenced in a study of early stage breast cancer tumors. TCRdb's table, derived via immunoSEQ multiplex PCR, lists solely in-frame clones and lacks some. The sample shows about 19,000 clones, about 86% of them seen only once. Sequenced: blood. These receptors were collected from a person aged 70 to 85 with breast cancer.

This chain uses TRBV7-6 with TRBJ2-7, with a tentative D call TRBD2 (5 bases). The CDR3 loop spans 13 amino acids. Germline CDR1 SGHVS, CDR2 FNYEAQ. Trimming took off 1 base at V and 4 bases at J, with 8 bases between the two ends. The CDR3, as DNA: TGTGCCAGCAGCTTAGAGGGCGGGTACGAGCAGTACTTC. Translating it yields CASSLEGGYEQYF.

The V gene is TRBV5-4, the J gene TRBJ1-2, with TRBD1 matching over 8 bases. This CDR3 contains 13 residues. The V gene's germline CDR1 is SGHNT and CDR2 YYREEE (reference sequence). Trimming removed 4 bases from V and 4 bases from J; junction bases left unmatched: 3. CDR3: CASSRQGRYGYTF. The CDR3 DNA is TGTGCCAGCAGCCGACAGGGGCGCTATGGCTACACCTTC.

The chain combines TRBV5-4 with TRBJ1-2; D uncertain. Trimming removed 4 bases from V and 2 bases from J, with 12 bases in between. The CDR3 totals 14 residues. Germline-derived CDR1 and CDR2 are SGHNT and YYREEE (reference sequence). The CDR3 here is CASSPSFINYGYTF. CDR3 nucleotide sequence: TGTGCCAGCAGCCCCTCCTTTATAAACTATGGCTACACCTTC.

This chain connects TRBV6-6 to TRBJ1-5, with D perhaps TRBD1 (6 bases). Looked up from germline, CDR1 is MNHNY and CDR2 is SVGAGI (reference sequence). V was cut by 8 bases and J by 2 bases, with 13 bases left in between. This CDR3 contains 14 residues. The CDR3 DNA sequence: TGTGCCAGCGAAGGGGCAGGGGGCAATCAGCCCCAGCATTTT. This gives the protein CASEGAGGNQPQHF.